This entry features one T cell receptor (beta chain) sequence. Its antigen remains unidentified. The CDR3 spans 15 residues. Trimming cost V 7 bases and J 3 bases; bases outside gene matches: 4. Germline values: CDR1 SNHLY, CDR2 FYNNEI. Generated by immunoSEQ multiplex PCR, the TCRdb table keeps only in-frame clones and is missing some. The sample records around 100,000 clones, about 93% being singletons. This sample was included in a study of siplizumab effects on memory and regulatory T cells. General study results and limits: The apparent diversity of naive T cells exceeded that of memory cells, and naive T cells seemed to make a major contribution to the alloresponse. Of the proliferating CD4+ or CD8+ clones, roughly 75-96% lacked a naive or memory phenotype that could be assigned. The authors mapped only a minor fraction of alloreactive clones to unstimulated subsets. Siplizumab cultures yielded proliferating Tregs whose suppressive function was not confirmed.

This sequence joins TRBV2 and TRBJ2-3; 13 bases agree with TRBD2. The sequence came from a human donor in good health. The sequenced sample consisted of non-Treg CD4+ T cells sorted from blood. CDR3 DNA sequence: TGTGCCAGCAAATTGACTAGCGGGAGGACAGATACGCAGTATTTT. Its protein product is CASKLTSGRTDTQYF.